This T cell receptor (beta chain) was obtained from a study of T cells in Graves' hyperthyroidism and ophthalmopathy. This CDR3 has 13 amino acids. The germline V gene encodes CDR1 DFQATT and CDR2 SNEGSKA (reference sequence). The J segment lost 6 bases and the V segment lost 4 bases, leaving 4 bases of the junction unmatched. RNA transcripts yielded amplified TCR beta CDR3 regions. HTBI primers were the set used in a first-round RT-PCR of the TCR CDR3. In TCRdb, the multiplex PCR reads were re-called with MiXCR into one record per CDR3 protein. The sample holds roughly 57,000 distinct CDR3 sequences, around 50% seen once.

This TCR derives from a woman aged 60 to 75 with Graves' ophthalmopathy. The V gene is TRBV20-1, the J gene TRBJ2-1; 9 nucleotides align to TRBD2. Sequenced sample: blood. In DNA form, the CDR3 reads TGCAGTGCTATAGCGGGAGTCGGCAATGAGCAGTTCTTC. Translation: CSAIAGVGNEQFF.